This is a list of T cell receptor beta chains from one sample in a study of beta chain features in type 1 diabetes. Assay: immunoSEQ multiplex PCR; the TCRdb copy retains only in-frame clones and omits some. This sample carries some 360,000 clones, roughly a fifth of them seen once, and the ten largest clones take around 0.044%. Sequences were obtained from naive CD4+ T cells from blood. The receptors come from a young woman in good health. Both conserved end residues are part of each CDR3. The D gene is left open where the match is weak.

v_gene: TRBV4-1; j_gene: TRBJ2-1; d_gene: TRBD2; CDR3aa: CASSQDPWTSMGNEQFF
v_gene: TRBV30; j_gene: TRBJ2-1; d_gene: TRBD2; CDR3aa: CASGLAGAYEQFF
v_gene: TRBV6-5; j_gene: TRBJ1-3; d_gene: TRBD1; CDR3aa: CASRRQGGNTIYF
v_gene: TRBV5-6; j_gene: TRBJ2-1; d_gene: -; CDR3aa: CASRSVYNEQFF
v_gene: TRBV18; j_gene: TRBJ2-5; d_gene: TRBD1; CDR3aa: CASSPGTDQETQYF
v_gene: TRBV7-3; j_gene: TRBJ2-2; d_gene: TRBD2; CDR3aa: CASSRGGTGELFF
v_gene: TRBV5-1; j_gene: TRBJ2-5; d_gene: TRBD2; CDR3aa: CASSFGLHSGAEETQYF
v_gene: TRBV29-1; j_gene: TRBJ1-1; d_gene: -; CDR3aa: CSVEGQPNTEAFF
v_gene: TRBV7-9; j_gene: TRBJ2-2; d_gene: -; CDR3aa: CASSRGPEAGELFF
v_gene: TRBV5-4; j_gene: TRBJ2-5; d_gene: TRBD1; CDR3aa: CASSLTGLETQYF
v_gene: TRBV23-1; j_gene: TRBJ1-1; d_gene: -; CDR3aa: CASSQMGGDDTEAFF
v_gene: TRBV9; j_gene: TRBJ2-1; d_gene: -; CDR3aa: CASSAAPGYNEQFF
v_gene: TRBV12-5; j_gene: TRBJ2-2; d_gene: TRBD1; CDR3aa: CASGPRTGPNTGELFF
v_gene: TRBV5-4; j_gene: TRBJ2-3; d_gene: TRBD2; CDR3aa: CASSPGLAGVRDTQYF
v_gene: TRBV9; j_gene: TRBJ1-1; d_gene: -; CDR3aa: CASSPPPEGLNTEAFF
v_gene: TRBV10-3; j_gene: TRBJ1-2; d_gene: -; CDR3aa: CAITTGGEGYTF
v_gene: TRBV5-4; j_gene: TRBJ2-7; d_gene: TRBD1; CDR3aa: CASSSMDRGIYEQYF
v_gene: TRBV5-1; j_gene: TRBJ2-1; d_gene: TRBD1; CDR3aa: CASSQDRGEAREQFF
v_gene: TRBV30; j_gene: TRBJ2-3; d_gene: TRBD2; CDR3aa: CAWSSSGGTDTQYF
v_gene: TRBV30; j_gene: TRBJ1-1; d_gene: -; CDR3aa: CAWTGQMNTEAFF
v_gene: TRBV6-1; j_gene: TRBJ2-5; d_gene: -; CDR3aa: CASSETGGTLVETQYF
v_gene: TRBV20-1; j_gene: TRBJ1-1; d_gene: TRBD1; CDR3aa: CSARDRGAFF
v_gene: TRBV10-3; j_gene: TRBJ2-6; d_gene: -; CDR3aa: CAISESQDSGANVLTF
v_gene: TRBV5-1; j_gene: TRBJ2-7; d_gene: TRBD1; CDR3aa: CASSEQGDEQYF
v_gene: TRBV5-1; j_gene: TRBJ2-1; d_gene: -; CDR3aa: CASSGSGYNEQFF
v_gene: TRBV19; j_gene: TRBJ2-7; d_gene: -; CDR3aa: CASSIRGITSSYEQYF